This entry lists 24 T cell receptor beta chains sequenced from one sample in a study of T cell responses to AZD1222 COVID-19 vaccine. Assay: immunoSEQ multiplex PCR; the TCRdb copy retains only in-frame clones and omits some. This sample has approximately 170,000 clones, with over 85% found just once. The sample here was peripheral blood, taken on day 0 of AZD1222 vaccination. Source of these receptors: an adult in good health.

The CDR3 region has the DNA TGCAGCGTGTTGGACAGGGAGGTGGGTAATGAGCAGTTCTTC. It codes for CSVLDREVGNEQFF. The V and J genes are TRBV29-1 and TRBJ2-1, with 8 bases lining up with TRBD1. Per the germline V gene, CDR1 is SQVTM and CDR2 is ANQGSEA. This CDR3 comprises 14 residues. Trimming at V came to 6 bases and at J to 7 bases, leaving 11 bases not matched to a gene.

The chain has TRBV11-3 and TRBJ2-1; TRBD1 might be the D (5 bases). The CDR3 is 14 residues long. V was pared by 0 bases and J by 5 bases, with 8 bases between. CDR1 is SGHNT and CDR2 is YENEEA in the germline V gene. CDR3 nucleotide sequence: TGTGCCAGCAGCTTAGAGGGGCACAACAATGAGCAGTTCTTC. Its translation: CASSLEGHNNEQFF.

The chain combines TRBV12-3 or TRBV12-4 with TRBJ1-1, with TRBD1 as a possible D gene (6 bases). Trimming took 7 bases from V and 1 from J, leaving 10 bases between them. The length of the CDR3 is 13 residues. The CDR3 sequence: CASKGGRNTEAFF. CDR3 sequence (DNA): TGTGCCAGCAAAGGGGGTCGGAACACTGAAGCTTTCTTT.

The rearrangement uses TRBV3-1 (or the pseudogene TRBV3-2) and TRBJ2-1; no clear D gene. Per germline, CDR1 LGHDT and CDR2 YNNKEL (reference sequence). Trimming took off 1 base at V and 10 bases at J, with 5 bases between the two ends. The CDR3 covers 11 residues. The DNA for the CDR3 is TGTGCCAGCAGCCAAGCTCCGGAGCAGTTCTTC. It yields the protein CASSQAPEQFF.

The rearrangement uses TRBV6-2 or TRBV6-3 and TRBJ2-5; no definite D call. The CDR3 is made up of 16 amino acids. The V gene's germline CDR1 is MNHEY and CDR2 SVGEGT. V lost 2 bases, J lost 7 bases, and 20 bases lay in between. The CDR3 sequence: CASSYQREKVLLTQYF. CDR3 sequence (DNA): TGTGCCAGCAGTTACCAAAGAGAAAAGGTTCTATTGACCCAGTACTTC.

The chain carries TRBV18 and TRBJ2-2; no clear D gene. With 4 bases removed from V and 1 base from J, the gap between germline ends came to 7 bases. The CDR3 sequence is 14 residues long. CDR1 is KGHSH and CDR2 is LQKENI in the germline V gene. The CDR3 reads CASSLRQNTGELFF. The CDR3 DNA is TGTGCCAGCTCACTAAGACAGAACACCGGGGAGCTGTTTTTT.

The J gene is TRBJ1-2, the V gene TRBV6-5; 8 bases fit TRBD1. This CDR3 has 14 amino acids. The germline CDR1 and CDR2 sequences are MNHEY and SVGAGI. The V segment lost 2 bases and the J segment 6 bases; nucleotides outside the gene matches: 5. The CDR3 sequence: CASSYRQGANGYTF. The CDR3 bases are TGTGCCAGCAGTTACCGCCAGGGGGCTAATGGCTACACCTTC.

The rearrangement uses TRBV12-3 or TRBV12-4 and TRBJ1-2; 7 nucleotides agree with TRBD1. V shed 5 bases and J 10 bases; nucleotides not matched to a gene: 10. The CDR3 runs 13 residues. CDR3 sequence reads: CASSLGQALDYTF. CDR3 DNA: TGTGCCAGCAGTCTCGGACAGGCCCTGGACTACACCTTC.

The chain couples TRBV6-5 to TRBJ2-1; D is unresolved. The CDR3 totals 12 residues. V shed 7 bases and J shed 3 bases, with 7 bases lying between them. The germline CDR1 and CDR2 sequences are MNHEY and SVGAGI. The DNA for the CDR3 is TGTGCCAGCATGAAGAGCTACAATGAGCAGTTCTTC. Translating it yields CASMKSYNEQFF.

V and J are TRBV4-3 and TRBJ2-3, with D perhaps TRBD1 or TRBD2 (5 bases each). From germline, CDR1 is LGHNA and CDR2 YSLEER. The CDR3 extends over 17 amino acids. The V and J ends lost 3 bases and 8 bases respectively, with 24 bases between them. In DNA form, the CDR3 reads TGCGCCAGCAGCCATGGGACCGGGACCTTGCCTCAAGGTACGCAGTATTTT. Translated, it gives CASSHGTGTLPQGTQYF.

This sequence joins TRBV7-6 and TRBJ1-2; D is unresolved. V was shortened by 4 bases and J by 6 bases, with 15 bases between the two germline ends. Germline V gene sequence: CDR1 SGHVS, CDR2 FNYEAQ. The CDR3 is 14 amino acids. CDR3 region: CASSSNTLGDGYTF. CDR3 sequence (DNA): TGTGCCAGCAGCTCGAACACCCTCGGAGATGGCTACACCTTC.

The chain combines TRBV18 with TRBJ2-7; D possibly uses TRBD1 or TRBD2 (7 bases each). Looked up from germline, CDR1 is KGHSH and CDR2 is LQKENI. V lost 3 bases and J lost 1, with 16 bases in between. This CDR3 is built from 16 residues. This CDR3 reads CASSPTTGRVSYEQYF. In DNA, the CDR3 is TGTGCCAGCTCACCGACGACAGGGAGGGTTTCCTACGAGCAGTACTTC.

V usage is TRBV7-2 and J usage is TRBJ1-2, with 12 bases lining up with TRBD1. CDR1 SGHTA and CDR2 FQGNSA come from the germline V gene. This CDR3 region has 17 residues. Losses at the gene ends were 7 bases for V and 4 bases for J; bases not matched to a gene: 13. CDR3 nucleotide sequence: TGTGCCAGCAACCTGACACCGGGACAGGGGGCCGGCTATGGCTACACCTTC. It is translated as CASNLTPGQGAGYGYTF.

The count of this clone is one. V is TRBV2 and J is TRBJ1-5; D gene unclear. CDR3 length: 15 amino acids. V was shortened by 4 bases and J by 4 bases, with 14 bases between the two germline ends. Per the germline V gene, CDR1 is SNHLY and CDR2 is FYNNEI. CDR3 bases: TGTGCCAGCAGTGTTATCACAGCCAGAAATCAGCCCCAGCATTTT. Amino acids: CASSVITARNQPQHF.

The DNA of the CDR3 is TGTGCCAGCAGTCCCCGACGGACCTTAAATCAGCCCCAGCATTTT. Translated: CASSPRRTLNQPQHF. The gene calls are TRBV6-5 and TRBJ1-5; D remains unclear. The ends were cut back, 5 bases at V and 4 bases at J, with 15 bases in the middle. The CDR3 length is 15 residues. Germline values: CDR1 MNHEY, CDR2 SVGAGI.

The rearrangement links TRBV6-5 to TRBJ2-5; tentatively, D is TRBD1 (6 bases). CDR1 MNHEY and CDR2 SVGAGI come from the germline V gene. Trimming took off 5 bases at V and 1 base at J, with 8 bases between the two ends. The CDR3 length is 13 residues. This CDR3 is CASSRTVQETQYF. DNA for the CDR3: TGTGCCAGCAGTCGGACAGTCCAAGAGACCCAGTACTTC.

The CDR3: CASKTAAYEQYF. The CDR3 bases are TGTGCCAGCAAAACGGCGGCATACGAGCAGTACTTC. The chain joins TRBV2 to TRBJ2-7, with D hard to call. Trimming took 7 bases from V and 4 from J, leaving 11 bases between them. Germline V gene sequence: CDR1 SNHLY, CDR2 FYNNEI. This CDR3 region has 12 residues.

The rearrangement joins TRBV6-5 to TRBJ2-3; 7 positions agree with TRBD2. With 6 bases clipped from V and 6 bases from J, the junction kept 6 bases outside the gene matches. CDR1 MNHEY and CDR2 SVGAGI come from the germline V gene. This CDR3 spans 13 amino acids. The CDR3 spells CASSRGGYDTQYF. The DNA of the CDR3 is TGTGCCAGCAGCCGCGGGGGATACGATACGCAGTATTTT.

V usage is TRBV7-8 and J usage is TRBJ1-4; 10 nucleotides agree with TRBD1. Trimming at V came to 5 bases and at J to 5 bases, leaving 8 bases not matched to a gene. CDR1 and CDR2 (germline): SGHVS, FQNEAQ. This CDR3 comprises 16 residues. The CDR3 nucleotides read TGTGCCAGCAGCCAACGAAGACAGGGGGCGAATGAAAAACTGTTTTTT. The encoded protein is CASSQRRQGANEKLFF.

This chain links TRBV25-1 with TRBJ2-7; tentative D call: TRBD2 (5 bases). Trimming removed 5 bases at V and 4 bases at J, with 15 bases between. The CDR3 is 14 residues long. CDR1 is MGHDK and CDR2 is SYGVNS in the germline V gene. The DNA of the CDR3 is TGTGCCAGCAGTCCTAGCAGAGACGGTTACGAGCAGTACTTC. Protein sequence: CASSPSRDGYEQYF.

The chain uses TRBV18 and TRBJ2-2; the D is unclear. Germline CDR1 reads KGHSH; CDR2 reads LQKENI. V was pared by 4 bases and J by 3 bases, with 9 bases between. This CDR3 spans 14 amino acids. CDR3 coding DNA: TGTGCCAGCTCACGGGCAGAAGACACCGGGGAGCTGTTTTTT. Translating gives CASSRAEDTGELFF.

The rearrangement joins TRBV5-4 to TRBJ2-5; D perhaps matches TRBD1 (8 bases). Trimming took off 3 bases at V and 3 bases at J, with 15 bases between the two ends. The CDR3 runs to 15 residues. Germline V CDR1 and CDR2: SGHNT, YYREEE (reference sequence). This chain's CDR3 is CASSSQGAGEETQYF. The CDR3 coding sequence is TGTGCCAGCAGCTCCCAGGGGGCGGGGGAAGAGACCCAGTACTTC.

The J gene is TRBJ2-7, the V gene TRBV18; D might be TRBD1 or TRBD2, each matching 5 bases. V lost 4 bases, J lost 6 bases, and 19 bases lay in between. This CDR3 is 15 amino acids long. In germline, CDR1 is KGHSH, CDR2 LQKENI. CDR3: CASSLGRRWVGEQYF. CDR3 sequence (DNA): TGTGCCAGCTCACTGGGACGGAGATGGGTGGGCGAGCAGTACTTC. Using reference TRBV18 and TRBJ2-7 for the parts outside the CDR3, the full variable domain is NAGVMQNPRHLVRRRGQEARLRCSPMKGHSHVYWYRQLPEEGLKFMVYLQKENIIDESGMPKERFSAEFPKEGPSILRIQQVVRGDSAAYFCASSLGRRWVGEQYFGPGTRLTVT.

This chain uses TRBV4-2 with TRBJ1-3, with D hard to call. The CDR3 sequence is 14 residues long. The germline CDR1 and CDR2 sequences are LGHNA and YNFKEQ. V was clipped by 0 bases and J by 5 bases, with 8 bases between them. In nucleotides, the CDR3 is TGTGCCAGCAGCCAAGATGGAAGGAGAAACACCATATATTTT. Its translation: CASSQDGRRNTIYF.